The clone carrying this T cell receptor (beta chain) was detected only a few times. The antigen remains undetermined. The CDR3 sequence is 15 residues long. Per the germline V gene, CDR1 is SGHAT and CDR2 is FQNNGV. The V gene lost 5 bases and the J gene lost 4 bases, with 17 bases spanning the gap. The data belong to a study of cytotoxic CD8 clonotypes in ibrutinib-treated CLL. Study-level results: Once treatment began, public clonotypes, which were uncommon, contracted or stayed stable.

Clones were sequenced by immunoSEQ multiplex PCR, and TCRdb holds only the in-frame ones, with some missing. The sample consists of roughly 220,000 clones, roughly 65% of them appearing once. Sequencing was performed on PBMCs, taken after 12 months of ibrutinib treatment. The TCR was taken from a human donor with chronic lymphocytic leukemia. The V call is TRBV11-2, the J call TRBJ1-2; no reliable D call. CDR3 loop: CASSLGRPGRYGYTF. The CDR3 nucleotides read TGTGCCAGCAGCCTAGGACGTCCCGGCCGCTATGGCTACACCTTC.